Presented here are 14 T cell receptor beta chains from one specimen sequenced in a study of OX40 agonist ivuxolimab in advanced cancers. The repertoire was sequenced with immunoSEQ multiplex PCR; TCRdb's copy has only in-frame clones and lacks some. The profile shows approximately 69,000 clones, about 89% of them singletons. The specimen comprised CD4+ or CD8+ T cells sorted from blood, sampled in a trial of the OX40 agonist ivuxolimab. The source of these receptors is an adult with an advanced solid tumor such as melanoma, head and neck, liver or kidney cancer.

This clone was detected once. The chain recombines TRBV7-8 with TRBJ2-5; TRBD2 might be the D (6 bases). This CDR3 region has 14 residues. Germline V CDR1 and CDR2: SGHVS, FQNEAQ. V was shortened by 5 bases and J by 2 bases, with 12 bases between the two germline ends. Here the CDR3 DNA reads TGTGCCAGCAGCACAAGACTAGTTCAAGAGACCCAGTACTTC. This encodes CASSTRLVQETQYF.

V is TRBV6-1 and J is TRBJ1-2; D is possibly TRBD1 (5 bases). Trimming cost V 7 bases and J 2 bases, with 14 bases left between them. Germline V lookup: CDR1 MNHNS, CDR2 SASEGT. This CDR3 comprises 14 residues. DNA for the CDR3: TGTGCCAGCACTCGGACACAAGACAACTATGGCTACACCTTC. Amino acid sequence: CASTRTQDNYGYTF.

Remarks on this clone: The sample has other DNA sequences that encode this CDR3 too. This CDR3 reads CASSEASGLRQPQHF. For the CDR3, the DNA is TGTGCCAGCAGTGAGGCATCAGGGCTGAGGCAGCCCCAGCATTTT. J is TRBJ1-5 and V is TRBV2; D perhaps matches TRBD1 (5 bases). Trimming shortened V by 3 bases and J by 7 bases, and 16 bases separated the two germline ends. This CDR3 region has 15 residues. Germline CDR1 reads SNHLY; CDR2 reads FYNNEI.

This clone was detected only a few times. The CDR3: CASSSLAGVLYNEQFF. The CDR3 nucleotides are TGTGCCAGCAGCTCACTAGCGGGAGTATTGTACAATGAGCAGTTCTTC. The rearrangement links TRBV11-1 to TRBJ2-1; 11 nucleotides align to TRBD2. This CDR3 has 16 amino acids. The germline V gene encodes CDR1 SGHAT and CDR2 FQDESV (reference sequence). With 4 bases clipped from V and 4 bases from J, the junction kept 6 bases outside the gene matches.

The rearrangement joins TRBV19 to TRBJ2-1; the D gene is possibly TRBD2 (6 bases). Per the germline V gene, CDR1 is LNHDA and CDR2 is SQIVND (reference sequence). V gave up 7 bases and J gave up 3 bases, with 16 bases separating them. This CDR3 has 15 amino acids. The CDR3, as DNA: TGTGCCAGTAAAATGCAGCGGGCAGACTACAATGAGCAGTTCTTC. Amino acid sequence: CASKMQRADYNEQFF.

The V and J genes are TRBV12-5 and TRBJ1-5; D remains unclear. Germline assignment: CDR1 LGHNT and CDR2 FRNRAP. The CDR3 is made up of 13 amino acids. V shed 7 bases and J shed 6 bases, with 13 bases lying between them. CDR3 region: CASALRDSQPQHF. The CDR3 nucleotides are TGTGCTAGTGCTTTAAGGGATAGTCAGCCCCAGCATTTT.

The chain links TRBV5-6 to TRBJ2-7, with a possible D match to TRBD1 (6 bases). The V end was cut by 0 bases, the J end by 3 bases, with 10 bases between. Germline assignment: CDR1 SGHDT and CDR2 YYEEEE. This CDR3 is built from 14 residues. This CDR3 reads CASSLGRGNYEQYF. The CDR3 nucleotides are TGTGCCAGCAGCTTGGGTAGGGGGAACTACGAGCAGTACTTC.

V is TRBV5-4 and J is TRBJ1-1, with TRBD1 identical over 8 bases. J was trimmed by 0 bases and V by 4 bases; bases with no gene match: 8. This CDR3 spans 16 amino acids. CDR1 is SGHNT, CDR2 YYREEE, per germline (reference sequence). The CDR3 region is CASSANRGRLNTEAFF. The CDR3 DNA follows: TGTGCCAGCAGCGCGAACAGGGGGAGGTTGAACACTGAAGCTTTCTTT. The full variable domain, its missing parts supplied by reference TRBV5-4 and TRBJ1-1, is ETGVTQSPTHLIKTRGQQVTLRCSSQSGHNTVSWYQQALGQGPQFIFQYYREEENGRGNFPPRFSGLQFPNYSSELNVNALELDDSALYLCASSANRGRLNTEAFFGQGTRLTVV.

The genes are TRBV6-1 and TRBJ2-1; maybe TRBD1 (6 bases). Germline V gene data show CDR1 as MNHNS and CDR2 as SASEGT. V was clipped by 6 bases and J by 2 bases, with 8 bases between them. This CDR3 region has 13 residues. The chain's CDR3 is CASSGTPYNEQFF. In DNA, the CDR3 is TGTGCCAGCAGCGGGACACCCTACAATGAGCAGTTCTTC.

As DNA, the CDR3 is TGTGCCAGCAGTGATTCAGCGATGAGAACAGATACGCAGTATTTT. Protein product: CASSDSAMRTDTQYF. The chain has TRBV28 and TRBJ2-3; D is unclear. Germline lookup yields CDR1 MDHEN and CDR2 SYDVKM. Trimming removed 5 bases at V and 3 bases at J, with 15 bases between. The CDR3 sequence is 15 residues long.

This chain joins TRBV19 and TRBJ2-2; TRBD1 matches at 10 bases. V was pared by 7 bases and J by 1 base, with 9 bases of the junction left unmatched. The CDR3 has 17 amino acids. CDR1 and CDR2 from the germline V gene are LNHDA and SQIVND (reference sequence). This chain's CDR3 is CASTLGTGVGNTGELFF. CDR3 coding DNA: TGTGCCAGTACCCTCGGGACAGGGGTTGGGAACACCGGGGAGCTGTTTTTT.

The chain couples TRBV4-1 to TRBJ1-2, with 9 bases matching TRBD1. This CDR3 is 15 amino acids long. Germline V gene sequence: CDR1 MGHRA, CDR2 YSYEKL. V dropped 2 bases and J dropped 7; count of bases not matched to a gene: 8. CDR3 protein: CASSQPGQGVRGYTF. CDR3 sequence (DNA): TGCGCCAGCAGCCAACCGGGACAGGGAGTTCGTGGCTACACCTTC.

V and J are TRBV27 and TRBJ1-6; TRBD1 agrees at 9 bases. Trimming took 1 base from V and 5 from J; bases not matched to a gene: 9. Germline CDR1 reads MNHEY; CDR2 reads SMNVEV (reference sequence). CDR3 length equals 18 residues. Here the CDR3 DNA reads TGTGCCAGCAGTTTATACAAAACAGGGGGCCGACATAATTCACCCCTCCACTTT. Its translation: CASSLYKTGGRHNSPLHF.

This clone occurred a few times. The chain recombines TRBV5-1 with TRBJ2-7; D is undetermined. Germline V gene lookup returns CDR1 SGHRS and CDR2 YFSETQ. V was trimmed by 1 base and J by 0 bases, leaving 5 bases between them. CDR3 length: 13 amino acids. The CDR3 bases are TGCGCCAGCAGCTTGTTGAGCTCCTACGAGCAGTACTTC. Amino acids: CASSLLSSYEQYF. Full variable domain (missing parts from reference TRBV5-1 and TRBJ2-7): KAGVTQTPRYLIKTRGQQVTLSCSPISGHRSVSWYQQTPGQGLQFLFEYFSETQRNKGNFPGRFSGRQFSNSRSEMNVSTLELGDSALYLCASSLLSSYEQYFGPGTRLTVT.